These 8 T cell receptor beta chains share one sample of origin, sequenced in a study of vaccination effects on CD4 cells after COVID-19. No antigen has been identified for these receptors. CD4+ T cell isolation took place after approximately ten days of culture. Each participant received a vaccine that was either BNT162b2 or mRNA-1273, given as two doses. Clones were sequenced by immunoSEQ multiplex PCR, and TCRdb holds only the in-frame ones, with some missing. The sample holds approximately 66,000 clones, 70% to 85% seen once. This material consisted of CD4+ T cells from PBMCs cultured without peptide, taken after COVID-19 vaccination. The receptor source for this set is a human donor who received a COVID-19 vaccine.

V is TRBV7-2 and J is TRBJ2-5, with D possibly TRBD2 on 6 matching bases. The CDR3 extends over 14 amino acids. Trimming took 1 base from V and 3 from J, leaving 9 bases between them. Germline V gene sequence: CDR1 SGHTA, CDR2 FQGNSA. CDR3 loop: CASSLVSGEETQYF. DNA for the CDR3: TGTGCCAGCAGCTTAGTTTCGGGGGAAGAGACCCAGTACTTC.

The chain joins TRBV27 to TRBJ2-3; 8 bases agree with TRBD1. The V gene end was trimmed by 6 bases and the J gene end by 2 bases; junction bases not matched to a gene: 16. Germline V gene data show CDR1 as MNHEY and CDR2 as SMNVEV (reference sequence). The CDR3 is made up of 18 amino acids. The CDR3 DNA follows: TGTGCCAGCAGACCCTATTTTAACAGGGGGATAACCACAGATACGCAGTATTTT. This translates into CASRPYFNRGITTDTQYF.

This chain connects TRBV18 to TRBJ2-7; 9 nucleotides line up with TRBD1. Germline V lookup: CDR1 KGHSH, CDR2 LQKENI. The CDR3 length is 14 residues. J lost 4 bases, V lost 5 bases, and 6 bases had no gene match. CDR3 in amino acids: CASSTGTGPYEQYV. The CDR3 DNA follows: TGTGCCAGCTCAACCGGGACAGGGCCGTACGAGCAGTACGTC.

This clone is a singleton in its sample. The chain recombines TRBV30 with TRBJ2-1; a weak D match, TRBD2 (5 bases). In germline, CDR1 is GTSNPN, CDR2 SVGIG (reference sequence). The CDR3 consists of 13 residues. Trimming cost V 1 base and J 10 bases, with 14 bases left between them. The CDR3 DNA follows: TGTGCCTGGAGTGACAACAGAGGGAGAGAGCAGTTCTTC. It codes for CAWSDNRGREQFF.

The chain combines TRBV6-5 with TRBJ1-4; TRBD1 matches 7 bases. The V gene's germline CDR1 is MNHEY and CDR2 SVGAGI. V shed 2 bases and J 3 bases; nucleotides not matched to a gene: 3. The length of the CDR3 is 15 residues. CDR3 in DNA: TGTGCCAGCAGTTACAAGGGACAGTCTAATGAAAAACTGTTTTTT. This translates into CASSYKGQSNEKLFF.

This clone was observed once. This CDR3 is CASSIAGLSTDTQYF. The CDR3 nucleotides are TGTGCCAGCAGTATAGCGGGGCTTAGCACAGATACGCAGTATTTT. V gene TRBV6-4 combines with J gene TRBJ2-3; 8 bases are shared with TRBD2. The ends lost 5 bases at V and 0 bases at J; junction bases unmatched: 4. The germline V gene has CDR1 MRHNA and CDR2 SNTAGT. This CDR3 comprises 15 residues.

This chain joins TRBV14 and TRBJ2-1, with 11 bases that match TRBD2. J was trimmed by 3 bases and V by 4 bases; bases with no gene match: 8. The CDR3 is 17 amino acids. Germline CDR1 is SGHDN and CDR2 is FVKESK. The CDR3 is CASSPQQTSGDYNEQFF. The CDR3 DNA reads TGTGCCAGCAGCCCCCAACAGACTAGCGGGGACTACAATGAGCAGTTCTTC.

The chain couples TRBV6-1 to TRBJ2-6; 9 bases align to TRBD1. The CDR3 consists of 19 residues. Looked up from germline, CDR1 is MNHNS and CDR2 is SASEGT. The J segment lost 4 bases and the V segment lost 0 bases, leaving 10 bases of the junction unmatched. As DNA, the CDR3 is TGTGCCAGCAGTGAAGCGCGGGGGACAGGGCCCCAGGGGGCCAACGTCCTGACTTTC. Its protein is CASSEARGTGPQGANVLTF.